This T cell receptor beta chain was sequenced for a study of T-cell memory formation after mild COVID-19. On the study more broadly: Across donors, TCR clusters were largely donor specific.

General study results and limits: The authors left the SARS-CoV-2 specificity of second-wave clones peaking on day 37 unconfirmed.

V was shortened by 2 bases and J by 3 bases, with 5 bases between the two germline ends. This CDR3 contains 13 residues. In germline, CDR1 is MNHEY, CDR2 SVGAGI. Amplification by 5'RACE using constant-segment primers produced TCR alpha and TCR beta cDNA libraries that carried sample barcodes and UMIs. Each CDR3 protein gets one entry after TCRdb re-called the 5' RACE reads with MiXCR. This sample yields hundreds of thousands of distinct CDR3 sequences, of which roughly 15% are seen a single time; 22% belongs to the top ten. This clonotype has ten or more counts. What it recognizes is unknown. The receptor's source is a man between 18 and 35 years old who had mild COVID-19 (a few samples of this study predate the infection). Cell type and time point are not known. The sample consisted of PBMCs or a T cell subset sorted from them (not recorded which). This sequence joins TRBV6-5 and TRBJ1-5; D unclear. The CDR3 sequence: CASSYGINQPQHF. The CDR3 DNA reads TGTGCCAGCAGTTACGGGATCAATCAGCCCCAGCATTTT.